The 12 T cell receptor beta chains presented below share a single source sample, sequenced in a study of CD8+ T cells in alopecia areata. Sequencing templates came from extracted RNA that was reverse transcribed into cDNA. Here immunoSEQ multiplex PCR was the method, and the copy in TCRdb shows in-frame clones only, minus some. The table shows over 95,000 clones, with about 64% occurring only once. Treatment indicated: oral pan-JAK inhibitor, 5-10 mg twice daily. The material sequenced was CD8+ T cells sorted from blood, taken at week 4, from a patient treated with tofacitinib. The receptors originated from a human donor with alopecia areata.

The chain combines TRBV7-8 with TRBJ2-4; 10 bases line up with TRBD1. Germline V gene lookup returns CDR1 SGHVS and CDR2 FQNEAQ. The ends lost 2 bases at V and 5 bases at J; junction bases unmatched: 6. The CDR3 contains 16 residues. The CDR3 sequence: CASSLTGTGDENIQYF. DNA for the CDR3: TGTGCCAGCAGCTTAACCGGGACAGGGGACGAAAACATTCAGTACTTC.

The sample holds a few counts of this clone. The chain links TRBV30 to TRBJ2-3; TRBD2 is a possible D gene (6 bases). The CDR3 totals 15 residues. Germline V CDR1 and CDR2: GTSNPN, SVGIG (reference sequence). The V gene lost 5 bases and the J gene lost 0 bases, with 15 bases spanning the gap. CDR3 protein: CAWEPVAVSTDTQYF. The CDR3 coding sequence is TGTGCCTGGGAACCGGTAGCGGTCAGCACAGATACGCAGTATTTT.

V gene TRBV6-1 combines with J gene TRBJ2-4; TRBD1 agrees at 7 bases. CDR1 is MNHNS, CDR2 SASEGT, per germline. V gave up 6 bases and J gave up 15 bases; unmatched junction bases: 11. The CDR3 runs 12 residues. CDR3 DNA sequence: TGTGCCAGCAGGGAACCAGGGGGTCTCTCGTACTTC. It specifies CASREPGGLSYF.

This clone was observed a handful of times. The genes are TRBV2 and TRBJ2-7; 9 bases agree with TRBD2. In germline, CDR1 is SNHLY, CDR2 FYNNEI. The CDR3 totals 17 residues. J lost 5 bases, V lost 0 bases, and 11 bases had no gene match. The CDR3 nucleotides read TGTGCCAGCAGTGAAGCGGCTAGCGGGGCCGCACTCCACGAGCAGTACTTC. Translation: CASSEAASGAALHEQYF. Filled out from reference TRBV2 and TRBJ2-7, the complete variable domain reads EPEVTQTPSHQVTQMGQEVILRCVPISNHLYFYWYRQILGQKVEFLVSFYNNEISEKSEIFDDQFSVERPDGSNFTLKIRSTKLEDSAMYFCASSEAASGAALHEQYFGPGTRLTVT.

This clone was seen only a few times. V usage is TRBV13 and J usage is TRBJ2-3; 7 positions match TRBD1. CDR1 and CDR2 from the germline V gene are PRHDT and FYEKMQ (reference sequence). The CDR3 runs to 15 residues. V lost 5 bases and J lost 2; bases outside the gene matches: 7. CDR3 protein: CASSTRQGSTDTQYF. The CDR3 DNA sequence: TGTGCCAGCAGCACCCGACAGGGATCCACAGATACGCAGTATTTT.

This chain uses TRBV29-1 with TRBJ2-7; the D is unclear. In germline, CDR1 is SQVTM, CDR2 ANQGSEA. This CDR3 is 11 amino acids long. The ends were cut back, 0 bases at V and 4 bases at J, with 4 bases in the middle. The DNA for the CDR3 is TGCAGCGTTGAAGATCTGTACGAGCAGTACTTC. Translating gives CSVEDLYEQYF.

The V call is TRBV2, the J call TRBJ2-2; D perhaps matches TRBD1 (5 bases). This CDR3 contains 16 residues. CDR1 SNHLY and CDR2 FYNNEI come from the germline V gene. The V end was cut by 5 bases, the J end by 5 bases, with 18 bases between. CDR3 sequence reads: CASSSVAGPTTGELFF. CDR3 nucleotide sequence: TGTGCCAGCAGTAGTGTGGCAGGGCCTACGACCGGGGAGCTGTTTTTT.

The V call is TRBV7-9, the J call TRBJ2-2; no clear D gene. V gave up 6 bases and J gave up 1 base, with 9 bases separating them. The CDR3 extends over 14 amino acids. Per germline, CDR1 SEHNR and CDR2 FQNEAQ (reference sequence). CDR3 bases: TGTGCCAGCAGAGCTGACGGGAACACCGGGGAGCTGTTTTTT. Protein sequence: CASRADGNTGELFF.

This clone was picked up a small number of times. The chain joins TRBV4-3 to TRBJ2-7; possibly TRBD2 for D (6 bases). Trimming took 0 bases from V and 0 from J, leaving 9 bases between them. This CDR3 has 15 residues. The germline CDR1 and CDR2 sequences are LGHNA and YSLEER. As DNA, the CDR3 is TGCGCCAGCAGCCAAGATATCGGGAGCTCCTACGAGCAGTACTTC. Translated: CASSQDIGSSYEQYF.

V usage is TRBV7-9 and J usage is TRBJ1-1; possibly TRBD1 for D (5 bases). The V end lost 5 bases, the J end lost 7 bases, and 17 bases lay between the germline ends. Germline V gene lookup returns CDR1 SEHNR and CDR2 FQNEAQ (reference sequence). The CDR3 is 14 amino acids. DNA of the CDR3: TGTGCCAGCAGCCGGGTCTGGGGGAGAGATGAAGCTTTCTTT. This sequence encodes CASSRVWGRDEAFF.

V usage is TRBV19 and J usage is TRBJ2-1, with 8 bases fitting TRBD2. CDR3 length: 13 residues. V was pared by 5 bases and J by 8 bases, with 5 bases of the junction left unmatched. Germline V gene data show CDR1 as LNHDA and CDR2 as SQIVND (reference sequence). CDR3 coding DNA: TGTGCCAGTAGTGCGGGAGGAGGCGATGAGCAGTTCTTC. This sequence encodes CASSAGGGDEQFF.

This rearrangement joins TRBV5-6 to TRBJ1-2; D call uncertain. The V gene's germline CDR1 is SGHDT and CDR2 YYEEEE. V lost 0 bases and J lost 6, with 3 bases in between. There are 11 residues in the CDR3. CDR3 loop: CASSLGHGYTF. The CDR3 coding sequence is TGTGCCAGCAGCTTGGGCCATGGCTACACCTTC.